Listed below are T cell receptor beta chains from one sample, sequenced in a study of blood T cell repertoires in COVID-19. The table came from immunoSEQ multiplex PCR; TCRdb's copy has only in-frame clones and leaves some out. Altogether under 85,000 clones are present, 80% being singletons, with the ten largest covering about 5.6%. Specimen: peripheral blood. The origin of the receptors is a man in his fifties or sixties with active or convalescent COVID-19. CDR3s include the opening cysteine and the closing phenylalanine or tryptophan. A D gene is named only where the DNA matches it firmly. Not every row has a clone size; where given, it reads once, few, many or a size class.

D | size | J | V | DNA | CDR3
TRBD2 | - | TRBJ2-1 | TRBV7-3 | TGTGCCAGCAGTTCCGGGGGGGAGCAGTTCTTC | CASSSGGEQFF
TRBD1 | - | TRBJ2-1 | TRBV5-6 | TGTGCCAGCAGCTTGACAGGGGTTTCCTACAATGAGCAGTTCTTC | CASSLTGVSYNEQFF
TRBD1 | - | TRBJ1-3 | TRBV6-6 | TGTGCCAGCAGTCTCATTCAACCAGGGGGCTCTGGAAACACCATATATTTT | CASSLIQPGGSGNTIYF
- | - | TRBJ1-1 | TRBV10-3 | TGTGCCATCAGAGGTCAGGATAGTATGAACACTGAAGCTTTCTTT | CAIRGQDSMNTEAFF
TRBD1 | - | TRBJ2-7 | TRBV5-4 | TGTGCCAGCAGGAGGACAGGGGAGAACGAGCAGTACTTC | CASRRTGENEQYF
TRBD1 | few | TRBJ2-7 | TRBV4-2 | TGTGCCAGCAGCCCGGGGCGACAGGGGGTATCCTACGAGCAGTACTTC | CASSPGRQGVSYEQYF
TRBD1 | few | TRBJ1-3 | TRBV7-2 | TGTGCCAGCAGCGTAGGGCACAGGGGCTCTGGAAACACCATATATTTT | CASSVGHRGSGNTIYF
- | - | TRBJ1-1 | TRBV14 | TGTGCCAGCAGCCTACCGGCCCGCCCGAGGGAAGCTTTCTTT | CASSLPARPREAFF
- | - | TRBJ2-4 | TRBV14 | TGTGCCAGCAGCGCCTACGACATTCAGTACTTC | CASSAYDIQYF
- | - | TRBJ2-3 | TRBV5-4 | TGTGCCAGCAGCTTGGTAACAGGAGGCACAGATACGCAGTATTTT | CASSLVTGGTDTQYF
TRBD2 | - | TRBJ2-5 | TRBV5-1 | TGCGCCAGCAGCTTGGCCTTAGCGGGGGGGCCACAGGAGACCCAGTACTTC | CASSLALAGGPQETQYF
- | few | TRBJ1-1 | TRBV5-4 | TGTGCCAGCAGCCCATCCTATCTCGAGGCTGAAGCTTTCTTT | CASSPSYLEAEAFF
- | few | TRBJ1-1 | TRBV6-4 | TGTGCCAGCAGGCTTCAGGGGAGCACTGAAGCTTTCTTT | CASRLQGSTEAFF
- | - | TRBJ1-1 | TRBV7-9 | TGTGCCAGCAGCTTAGAGTCACTCTCGAACACTGAAGCTTTCTTT | CASSLESLSNTEAFF
- | - | TRBJ1-3 | TRBV7-2 | TGTGCCAGCAGCTTAGCGAGTACCAGGTCCTCTGGAAACACCATATATTTT | CASSLASTRSSGNTIYF
TRBD2 | - | TRBJ2-7 | TRBV2 | TGTGCCAGCAGTGAAGCCGGGACTAGCGGGGGGGGGCCCTACGAGCAGTACTTC | CASSEAGTSGGGPYEQYF
- | - | TRBJ1-1 | TRBV29-1 | TGCAGCGTAACGCTATCCGAGGGGAACACTGAAGCTTTCTTT | CSVTLSEGNTEAFF
TRBD2 | - | TRBJ2-3 | TRBV7-7 | TGTGCTAGCAGCCCCGGACTAGCGGGGGGGCGAGATACGCAGTATTTT | CASSPGLAGGRDTQYF
- | - | TRBJ2-3 | TRBV24-1 | TGTGCCACCAAGGGACTTAGTTCAGATACGCAGTATTTT | CATKGLSSDTQYF
TRBD1 | - | TRBJ1-2 | TRBV13 | TGTGCCAGCAGCTTGGACAGGGGGGACTATGGCTACACCTTC | CASSLDRGDYGYTF
TRBD1 | - | TRBJ1-2 | TRBV19 | TGTGCCAGTACTGCCCCCCGGACAGGGGGCGACTATGGCTACACCTTC | CASTAPRTGGDYGYTF
- | - | TRBJ1-4 | TRBV7-9 | TGTGCCAGCAGCCCCGGACAGTCCCCAACTAATGAAAAACTGTTTTTT | CASSPGQSPTNEKLFF
- | - | TRBJ1-4 | TRBV2 | TGTGCCAGCAACTCAGGGCGTGCTAATGAAAAACTGTTTTTT | CASNSGRANEKLFF
TRBD1 | - | TRBJ2-7 | TRBV7-2 | TGTGCCAGCAGCTTATTTCGAACAGGGGGTGAGGAGCAGTACTTC | CASSLFRTGGEEQYF
TRBD1 | - | TRBJ1-1 | TRBV4-2 | TGTGCCAGCAGCCACCCGGGACAGGGGAAAGCTTTCTTT | CASSHPGQGKAFF
- | - | TRBJ2-2 | TRBV4-1 | TGCGCCAGCAGCCAAGATTGGAACAGGTACGGGACCGGGGAGCTGTTTTTT | CASSQDWNRYGTGELFF
- | once | TRBJ1-2 | TRBV12-3/TRBV12-4 | TGTGCCAGCAGTTTCGGCAGGGTGGGTGGCTACACCTTC | CASSFGRVGGYTF
- | - | TRBJ2-7 | TRBV5-4 | TGTGCCAGCAGCTTCGGAGGATCGGGCTACGAGCAGTACTTC | CASSFGGSGYEQYF
TRBD2 | - | TRBJ2-1 | TRBV5-1 | TGCGCCAGCAGCATACCAGAACTAGCGGGGGGTTATGAGCAGTTCTTC | CASSIPELAGGYEQFF
TRBD2 | - | TRBJ2-1 | TRBV5-1 | TGCGCCAGCAGCTTGGGAAGAGGGTTAGCGGGCAATGAGCAGTTCTTC | CASSLGRGLAGNEQFF